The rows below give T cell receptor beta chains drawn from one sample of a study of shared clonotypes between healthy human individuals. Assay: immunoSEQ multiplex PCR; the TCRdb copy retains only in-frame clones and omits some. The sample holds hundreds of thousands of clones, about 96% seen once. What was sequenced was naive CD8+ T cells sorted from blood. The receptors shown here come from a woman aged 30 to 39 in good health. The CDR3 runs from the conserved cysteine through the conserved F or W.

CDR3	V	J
CASSLYPNQPQHF	TRBV27	TRBJ1-5
CASSYSSTDTQYF	TRBV6-5	TRBJ2-3
CASSLDRTSGANVLTF	TRBV7-6	TRBJ2-6
CASSVPTLAGVGLSTDTQYF	TRBV9	TRBJ2-3
CSAVRDGGYTF	TRBV20-1	TRBJ1-2
CASSRDLNEKLFF	TRBV5-5	TRBJ1-4
CASSPISGTNGEQYF	TRBV28	TRBJ2-7
CASSFAGGTDTQYF	TRBV27	TRBJ2-3
CASSQGTSGRGETQYF	TRBV4-1	TRBJ2-5
CASSFSSREGEKLFF	TRBV7-9	TRBJ1-4
CASSPVGQGRWNEQFF	TRBV14	TRBJ2-1
CASSLSGLAGDTQYF	TRBV27	TRBJ2-3
CSARMQQAFF	TRBV20-1	TRBJ1-1
CASSPSQAGGYNEQFF	TRBV11-2	TRBJ2-1
CASSLVLAVYNEQFF	TRBV7-8	TRBJ2-1
CASSNREAGEKLFF	TRBV19	TRBJ1-4
CASAGEGNTIYF	TRBV13	TRBJ1-3
CASSLLRYTEAFF	TRBV28	TRBJ1-1
CASSLYLTHEAFF	TRBV4-1	TRBJ1-1
CASSLRAGEETQYF	TRBV28	TRBJ2-5
CASSYKREGLSEQYF	TRBV19	TRBJ2-7
CASSFFSGRADTQYF	TRBV6-5	TRBJ2-3
CASSQGLAGVYEQYF	TRBV5-6	TRBJ2-7
CASTPDMQETQYF	TRBV28	TRBJ2-5
CASSFPGQGTGELFF	TRBV2	TRBJ2-2
CASSDWTGVVSEAFF	TRBV10-1	TRBJ1-1
CSVLREDEQYF	TRBV29-1	TRBJ2-7
CASSLGGGPTEQFF	TRBV5-5	TRBJ2-1
CASSLGRYGQGAIEAFF	TRBV5-6	TRBJ1-1
CASSIDLLGAGGDNEQFF	TRBV19	TRBJ2-1
CASSLPGSYGYTF	TRBV28	TRBJ1-2
CASSPTGYEQYF	TRBV19	TRBJ2-7
CASSLTGQPAYEQYF	TRBV27	TRBJ2-7
CASSDGTSGIDEQFF	TRBV5-5	TRBJ2-1
CASSYSSLNTEAFF	TRBV6-5	TRBJ1-1
CASTLGAGGYNEQFF	TRBV28	TRBJ2-1
CASSPSYEQYF	TRBV2	TRBJ2-7
CASSSHPTQDSGANVLTF	TRBV7-9	TRBJ2-6
CASSQPFRGPRNEQFF	TRBV4-1	TRBJ2-1
CASSLMELAGLHEQFF	TRBV7-9	TRBJ2-1
CASSSLGVEQFF	TRBV7-9	TRBJ2-1
CASSLEGGYTF	TRBV5-4	TRBJ1-2
CASSERDNPYEQYF	TRBV4-1	TRBJ2-7
CASSAQAPNTEAFF	TRBV9	TRBJ1-1
CASSSGTSDFSYEQYF	TRBV5-1	TRBJ2-7
CASSLTSNQPQHF	TRBV27	TRBJ1-5
CTSQGRENQPQHF	TRBV1	TRBJ1-5